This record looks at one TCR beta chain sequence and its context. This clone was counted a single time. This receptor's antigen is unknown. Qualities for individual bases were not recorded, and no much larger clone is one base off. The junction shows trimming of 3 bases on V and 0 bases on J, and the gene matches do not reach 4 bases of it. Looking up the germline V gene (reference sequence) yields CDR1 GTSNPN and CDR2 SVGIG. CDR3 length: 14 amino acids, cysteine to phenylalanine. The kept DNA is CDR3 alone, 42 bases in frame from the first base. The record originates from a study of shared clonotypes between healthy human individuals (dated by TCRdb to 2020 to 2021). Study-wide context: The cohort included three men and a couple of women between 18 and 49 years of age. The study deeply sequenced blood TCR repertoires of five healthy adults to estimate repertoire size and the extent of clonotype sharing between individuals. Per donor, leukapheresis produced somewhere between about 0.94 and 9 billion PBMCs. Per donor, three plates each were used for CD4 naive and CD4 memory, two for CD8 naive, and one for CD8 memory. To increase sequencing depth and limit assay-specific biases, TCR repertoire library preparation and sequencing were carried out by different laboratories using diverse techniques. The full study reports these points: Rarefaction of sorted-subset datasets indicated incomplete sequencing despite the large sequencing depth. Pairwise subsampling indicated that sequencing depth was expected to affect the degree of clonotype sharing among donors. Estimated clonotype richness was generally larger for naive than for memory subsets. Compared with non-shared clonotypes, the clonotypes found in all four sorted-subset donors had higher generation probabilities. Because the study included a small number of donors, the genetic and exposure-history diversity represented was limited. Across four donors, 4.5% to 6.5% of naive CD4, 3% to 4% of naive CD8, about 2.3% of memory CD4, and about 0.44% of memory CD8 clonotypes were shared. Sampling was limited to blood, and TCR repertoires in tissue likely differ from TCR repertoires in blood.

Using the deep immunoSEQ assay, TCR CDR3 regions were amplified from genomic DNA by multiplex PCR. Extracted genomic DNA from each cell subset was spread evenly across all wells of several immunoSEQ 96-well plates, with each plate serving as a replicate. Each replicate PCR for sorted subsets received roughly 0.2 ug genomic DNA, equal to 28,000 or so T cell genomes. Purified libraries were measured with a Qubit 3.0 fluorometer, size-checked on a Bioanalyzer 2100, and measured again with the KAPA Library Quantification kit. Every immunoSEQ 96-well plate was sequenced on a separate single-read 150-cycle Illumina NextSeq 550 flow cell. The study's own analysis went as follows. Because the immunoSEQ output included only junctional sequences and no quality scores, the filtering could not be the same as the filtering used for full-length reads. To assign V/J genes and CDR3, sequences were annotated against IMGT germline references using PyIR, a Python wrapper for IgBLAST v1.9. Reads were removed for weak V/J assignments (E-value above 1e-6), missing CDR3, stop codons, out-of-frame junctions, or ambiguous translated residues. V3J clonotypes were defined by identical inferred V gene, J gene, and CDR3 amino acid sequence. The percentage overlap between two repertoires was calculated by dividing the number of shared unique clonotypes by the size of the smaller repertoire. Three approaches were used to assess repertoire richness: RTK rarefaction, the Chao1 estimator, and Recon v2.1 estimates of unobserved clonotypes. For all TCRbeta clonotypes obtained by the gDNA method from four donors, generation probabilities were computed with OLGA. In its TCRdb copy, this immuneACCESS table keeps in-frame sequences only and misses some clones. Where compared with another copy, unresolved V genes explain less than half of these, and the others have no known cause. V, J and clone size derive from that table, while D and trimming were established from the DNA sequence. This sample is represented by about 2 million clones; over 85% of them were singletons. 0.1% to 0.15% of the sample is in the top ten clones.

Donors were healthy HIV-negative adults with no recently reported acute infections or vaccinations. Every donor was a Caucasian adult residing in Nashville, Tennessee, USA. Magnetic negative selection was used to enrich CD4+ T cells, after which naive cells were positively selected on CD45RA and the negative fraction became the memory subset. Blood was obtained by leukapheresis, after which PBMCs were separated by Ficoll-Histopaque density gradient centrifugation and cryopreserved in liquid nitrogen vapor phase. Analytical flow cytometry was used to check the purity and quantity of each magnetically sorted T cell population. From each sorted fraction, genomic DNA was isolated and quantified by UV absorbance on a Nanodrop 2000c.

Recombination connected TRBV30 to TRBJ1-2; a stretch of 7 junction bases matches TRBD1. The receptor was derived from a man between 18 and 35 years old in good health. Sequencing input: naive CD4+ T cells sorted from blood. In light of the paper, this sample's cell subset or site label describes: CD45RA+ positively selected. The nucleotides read TGTGCCTGGAGGCGCCAGGGGGCTAACTATGGCTACACCTTC. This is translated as CAWRRQGANYGYTF.